This T cell receptor (beta chain) came from a study of blood T cell repertoires in COVID-19. Looking at the study overall: Collection of acute and convalescent COVID-19 samples took place in the United States, Italy and Spain. From T cells, B-cell-depleted T cells, or PBMCs came the material, which was cDNA or gDNA.

Original data processing: Reference gene primer amplification gave nucleated cell count estimates. Using immunoSEQ multiplex PCR, the repertoire was profiled, and TCRdb retains in-frame clones only, with some absent. Clonal size and the V and J genes are those of that table, whereas D and trimming came from the DNA. The table shows approximately 90,000 clones, with 79% occurring only once. J lost 4 bases, V lost 3 bases, and 10 bases had no gene match. CDR3 length: 16 amino acids. The V gene's germline CDR1 is SGHTA and CDR2 FQGNSA. The sequence was obtained from a man between 65 and 79 years old with acute or convalescent COVID-19. V gene TRBV7-2 combines with J gene TRBJ2-5, with 8 bases matching TRBD2. Sequencing used peripheral blood. The DNA for the CDR3 is TGTGCCAGCAGCTTCCTGGGGGGGACTAGTGGAGAGACCCAGTACTTC. This encodes CASSFLGGTSGETQYF.